This is a list of T cell receptor beta chains from one sample in a study of control samples from healthy donors and cancer patients. Profiling relied on immunoSEQ multiplex PCR, and the TCRdb table lists in-frame clones only, not all of them. This sample has 150,000 to 200,000 clones, with just over 90% found just once. Source material: blood. The receptors were gathered from a man aged 25-40 years in good health. CDR3s leave out the opening cysteine and the closing phenylalanine or tryptophan. A D gene is named only where the DNA matches it firmly.

d_call	v_call	j_call	cdr3_aa
-	TRBV9	TRBJ1-6	ARRAAGGGAYNSPLH
-	TRBV7-2	TRBJ1-6	ASSLVWTLLNSPLH
-	TRBV4-3	TRBJ1-1	ASSQRVREELF
-	TRBV14	TRBJ2-7	ASSKQGYEQY
-	TRBV19	TRBJ1-2	ASSSPWLGANGYGYT
TRBD1	TRBV5-8	TRBJ1-3	ASTRRTGVNTIY
-	TRBV28	TRBJ1-5	ASSFLRGGSNQPQH
TRBD1	TRBV27	TRBJ1-2	ASSMGQGAGYGYT
TRBD1	TRBV29-1	TRBJ2-2	SASNPGTGNTGELF
-	TRBV10-3	TRBJ1-2	AISEGGTGVT
-	TRBV7-9	TRBJ1-4	ASSLRGSGDEKLF
TRBD1	TRBV18	TRBJ1-1	ASSPPDRVSMNTEAF
-	TRBV3-1/TRBV3-2	TRBJ2-5	ASSQAETQY
TRBD2	TRBV19	TRBJ2-1	ASSLSGSSYNEQF
TRBD2	TRBV11-2	TRBJ2-7	ASSPSGSPYEQY
TRBD1	TRBV19	TRBJ1-2	ASSLDRGLNYGYT
TRBD1	TRBV5-4	TRBJ2-7	ASSRRDRAYEQY
-	TRBV18	TRBJ1-3	ASSPGHSGNTIY
TRBD2	TRBV10-3	TRBJ2-3	AISEPIAGYTDTQY
-	TRBV5-1	TRBJ2-7	ASSLVRQGPYEQY
TRBD2	TRBV9	TRBJ2-3	ASSPGTSGTSTDTQY
-	TRBV7-3	TRBJ2-6	ASSYRAPKEYMGANVLT
-	TRBV20-1	TRBJ2-7	SASAPGPSYEQY
-	TRBV6-5	TRBJ2-3	ASRRGPGGTDTQY
-	TRBV27	TRBJ1-4	ASSFMAVPNEKLF
-	TRBV6-1	TRBJ1-5	ASSEARSGGGSYSNQPQH